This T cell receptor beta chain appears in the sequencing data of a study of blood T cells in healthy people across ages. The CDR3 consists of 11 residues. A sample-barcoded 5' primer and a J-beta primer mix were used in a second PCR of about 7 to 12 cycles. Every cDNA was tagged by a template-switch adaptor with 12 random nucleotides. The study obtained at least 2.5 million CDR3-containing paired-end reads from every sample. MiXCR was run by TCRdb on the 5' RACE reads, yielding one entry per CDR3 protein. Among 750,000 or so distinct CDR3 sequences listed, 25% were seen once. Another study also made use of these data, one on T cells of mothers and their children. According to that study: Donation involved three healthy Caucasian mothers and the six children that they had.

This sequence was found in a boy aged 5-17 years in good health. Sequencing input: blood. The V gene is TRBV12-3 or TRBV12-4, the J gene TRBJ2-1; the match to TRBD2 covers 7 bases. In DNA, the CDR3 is TGTGCTCTCGGGGGGTCGGGTGAGCAGTTCTTC. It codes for CALGGSGEQFF.